These T cell receptor beta chains were read from a single sample in a study of patients and donors after allogeneic stem cell transplantation. One entry per CDR3 protein results from TCRdb running MiXCR on the RT-PCR reads. The sample includes about 160,000 distinct CDR3 sequences, 24% seen only once; the top ten take 20% to 30%. Specimen: blood, either unsorted or a sorted T cell fraction (not recorded which). The receptors were gathered from a human donor who was either an allogeneic HSCT recipient or a stem cell or donor lymphocyte infusion donor (not recorded which). It is not recorded whose cells these are; they may come from a transplant donor. CDR3s include the opening cysteine and the closing phenylalanine or tryptophan. A D gene is named only where the DNA matches it firmly. Clone sizes are given selectively: once, few, many, or a class where the clone is expanded.

v_gene	j_gene	d_gene	abundance	CDR3aa	CDR3nt
TRBV3-1	TRBJ2-2	TRBD2	-	CASSPPTGGGAQNGELFF	TGTGCCAGCAGCCCCCCGACGGGCGGGGGGGCTCAGAACGGGGAGCTGTTTTTT
TRBV15	TRBJ1-1	-	few	CATSGKPLLNTEAFF	TGTGCCACCAGCGGCAAACCACTACTAAACACTGAAGCTTTCTTT
TRBV14	TRBJ2-2	TRBD2	once	CASSQDDGLAGGPAGELFF	TGTGCCAGCAGCCAAGATGATGGGCTAGCGGGAGGGCCGGCCGGGGAGCTGTTTTTT
TRBV5-1	TRBJ1-4	-	few	CASSRWGTALEKLFF	TGCGCCAGCAGCCGATGGGGTACGGCGTTGGAAAAACTGTTTTTT
TRBV7-2	TRBJ2-3	-	-	CASSLASDTQYF	TGTGCCAGCAGCTTAGCATCAGATACGCAGTATTTT
TRBV13	TRBJ1-1	-	few	CASSIGLGDNEAFF	TGTGCCAGCAGCATAGGACTGGGGGACAATGAAGCTTTCTTT
TRBV29-1	TRBJ1-5	-	-	CSAKWGNQPQHF	TGCAGCGCGAAGTGGGGCAATCAGCCCCAGCATTTT
TRBV15	TRBJ1-5	TRBD1	many	CATSRLQGNQPQHF	TGTGCCACCAGCAGACTACAGGGGAATCAGCCCCAGCATTTT
TRBV12-3/TRBV12-4	TRBJ1-1	TRBD1	few	CASSNRQGGTEAFF	TGTGCCAGCAGCAACCGACAGGGGGGGACTGAAGCTTTCTTT
TRBV12-3/TRBV12-4	TRBJ2-1	-	-	CASSLLVNEQFF	TGTGCCAGCAGTTTGTTAGTGAATGAGCAGTTCTTC
TRBV27	TRBJ1-2	TRBD1	-	CASSATGTGVRSTF	TGTGCCAGCAGTGCAACCGGGACAGGGGTCCGTAGCACCTTC
TRBV20-1	TRBJ2-5	-	-	CSALIGETQYF	TGCAGTGCTCTTATCGGGGAGACCCAGTACTTC
TRBV7-2	TRBJ1-1	-	-	CASSSQVGMNTEAFF	TGTGCCAGCAGCTCCCAGGTGGGGATGAACACTGAAGCTTTCTTT
TRBV11-2	TRBJ2-3	-	-	CASRELVGTDTQYF	TGTGCCAGCAGGGAGCTGGTGGGTACTGATACGCAGTATTTT
TRBV20-1	TRBJ2-7	-	-	CSASVGCCEQYF	TGCAGTGCTAGCGTCGGTTGTTGCGAGCAGTACTTC
TRBV25-1	TRBJ1-2	-	-	CASSSPGWNGYTF	TGTGCCAGCAGCAGTCCAGGGTGGAATGGCTACACCTTC
TRBV15	TRBJ1-4	TRBD1	many	CATSTSGQAHEKLFF	TGTGCCACCAGCACCTCGGGACAGGCCCATGAAAAACTGTTTTTT
TRBV27	TRBJ2-7	TRBD2	-	CASSPRTSGIYEQYF	TGTGCCAGCAGTCCCAGGACTAGCGGCATCTACGAGCAGTACTTC
TRBV12-3/TRBV12-4	TRBJ1-1	TRBD1	many	CASSGAGTVNTEAFF	TGTGCCAGCAGTGGAGCCGGGACAGTAAACACTGAAGCTTTCTTT
TRBV5-1	TRBJ2-2	TRBD2	-	CASSPTSGGNTGELFF	TGCGCCAGCAGCCCCACTAGCGGGGGGAACACCGGGGAGCTGTTTTTT
TRBV12-3/TRBV12-4	TRBJ2-3	-	few	CASSLRAADTQYF	TGTGCCAGCAGCCTTAGGGCTGCAGATACGCAGTATTTT
TRBV20-1	TRBJ2-7	TRBD1	-	CSARADTGGHYEQYF	TGCAGTGCTAGAGCTGATACAGGGGGTCACTACGAGCAGTACTTC
TRBV12-3/TRBV12-4	TRBJ1-2	TRBD1	few	CASSRWDRRGYGYTF	TGTGCCAGCAGTCGATGGGACAGGCGGGGCTATGGCTACACCTTC
TRBV7-6	TRBJ2-1	-	-	CASSSTDQRYYNEQFF	TGTGCCAGCAGCTCAACGGACCAACGATACTACAATGAGCAGTTCTTC
TRBV12-3/TRBV12-4	TRBJ1-1	-	-	CASSFYMNTEAFF	TGTGCCAGCAGTTTCTACATGAACACTGAAGCTTTCTTT
TRBV12-3/TRBV12-4	TRBJ1-3	-	-	CASSHGDLMAGNTIYF	TGTGCCAGCAGCCATGGGGACTTGATGGCTGGAAACACCATATATTTT
TRBV6-1	TRBJ1-2	-	-	CASSERGSWRREGYTF	TGTGCCAGCAGTGAAAGGGGGTCCTGGAGGCGGGAGGGCTACACCTTC